The 14 T cell receptor beta chains below come from one sample, sequenced in a study of T cells after yellow fever vaccination. TCRdb re-analysed the 5' RACE reads in MiXCR, keeping a single row per CDR3 protein. The sample comprises some 160,000 distinct CDR3 sequences, about a tenth of which are singletons, and around 33% rests with the top ten. Sequenced material: CD8+ T cells sorted from PBMCs, taken 45 days after the yellow fever booster vaccination. These receptors all come from a man between 18 and 35 years old who received the YFV17D yellow fever vaccine.

This clonotype was seen more than once but under ten times. The chain couples TRBV4-3 to TRBJ2-2, with D perhaps TRBD2 (5 bases). This CDR3 region has 13 residues. CDR1 is LGHNA, CDR2 YSLEER, per germline. V was cut by 0 bases and J by 9 bases, with 8 bases left in between. As DNA, the CDR3 is TGCGCCAGCAGCCAAGATGAGGGTCGGGAGCTGTTTTTT. Its translation: CASSQDEGRELFF.

This chain joins TRBV4-1 and TRBJ2-1; 10 bases map to TRBD2. The CDR3 is made up of 16 amino acids. Losses at the gene ends were 4 bases for V and 3 bases for J; bases not matched to a gene: 6. From germline, CDR1 is MGHRA and CDR2 YSYEKL. CDR3 amino acids: CASSRVAGGGYNEQFF. Here the CDR3 DNA reads TGCGCCAGCAGCCGAGTAGCGGGGGGAGGCTACAATGAGCAGTTCTTC.

This clonotype turned up a few times. The chain carries TRBV12-5 and TRBJ2-7, with 10 positions matching TRBD1. Germline trimming cut 4 bases from V and 6 bases from J; bases unmatched to any gene: 6. Germline loops: CDR1 LGHNT, CDR2 FRNRAP. This CDR3 has 14 amino acids. Written as DNA, the CDR3 is TGTGCTAGTGGTTGGGGGACAGGGGTAACCGAGCAGTACTTC. Protein product: CASGWGTGVTEQYF. Based on the CDR3 plus reference TRBV12-5 and TRBJ2-7, the full variable domain is DARVTQTPRHKVTEMGQEVTMRCQPILGHNTVFWYRQTMMQGLELLAYFRNRAPLDDSGMPKDRFSAEMPDATLATLKIQPSEPRDSAVYFCASGWGTGVTEQYFGPGTRLTVT.

This clonotype was seen ten or more times. The J gene is TRBJ2-3, the V gene TRBV3-1, with unresolved D. This CDR3 region has 13 residues. The germline V gene encodes CDR1 LGHDT and CDR2 YNNKEL (reference sequence). V was shortened by 3 bases and J by 6 bases, with 10 bases between the two germline ends. The CDR3 nucleotides are TGTGCCAGCAGCCAGGTGGAGTACGATACGCAGTATTTT. This encodes CASSQVEYDTQYF.

There are a few counts of this clonotype. This rearrangement joins TRBV4-1 to TRBJ2-7, with D perhaps matching TRBD2 (6 bases). Trimming pared 3 bases from V and 7 bases from J, leaving 16 bases between. Germline loops: CDR1 MGHRA, CDR2 YSYEKL. This CDR3 contains 14 residues. The CDR3 is CASSHAGGAGEQYF. CDR3 DNA: TGCGCCAGCAGCCACGCTGGAGGGGCGGGAGAGCAGTACTTC.

As regards this clonotype: This may come from a read error, since a much larger clone is one base off. The CDR3 carries no conserved terminal phenylalanine or tryptophan, so it likely arises from a read error. The gene calls are TRBV5-1 and TRBJ2-7; the D gene is possibly TRBD1 (5 bases). CDR1 is SGHRS and CDR2 is YFSETQ in the germline V gene. This CDR3 has 14 amino acids. V lost 0 bases, J lost 0 bases, and 7 bases lay in between. CDR3 protein: CASSLGQSSYEQYL. The CDR3 DNA is TGCGCCAGCAGCTTGGGACAGAGCTCCTACGAGCAGTACCTC.

This clonotype was counted only a few times. The chain recombines TRBV7-9 with TRBJ2-3, with 10 bases aligning to TRBD2. This CDR3 has 15 amino acids. CDR1 is SEHNR and CDR2 is FQNEAQ in the germline V gene (reference sequence). V lost 5 bases to trimming and J lost 8 bases; unmatched junction nucleotides: 10. Written as DNA, the CDR3 is TGTGCCAGCAGCCGTAGCGGGGGGCCTCCCTCTACGCAGTATTTT. Amino acids: CASSRSGGPPSTQYF.

The table lists this clonotype with a few counts. This chain joins TRBV9 and TRBJ2-3, with 8 bases matching TRBD1. The germline gives CDR1 SGDLS, CDR2 YYNGEE. V shed 3 bases, J shed 0 bases, and the junction held 6 bases outside the gene matches. The CDR3 sequence is 16 residues long. In DNA, the CDR3 is TGTGCCAGCAGCGGTTACAGGGGGTCTAGCACAGATACGCAGTATTTT. The encoded protein is CASSGYRGSSTDTQYF.

The gene calls are TRBV7-6 and TRBJ2-7; D gene uncertain. The germline CDR1 and CDR2 sequences are SGHVS and FNYEAQ. Trimming stripped 5 bases from V and 6 bases from J, with 20 bases between. There are 15 residues in the CDR3. The chain's CDR3 is CASSPKDGPRVEQYF. Here the CDR3 DNA reads TGTGCCAGCAGCCCCAAGGACGGCCCACGGGTCGAGCAGTACTTC.

Many counts were recorded for this clonotype. V gene TRBV7-6 combines with J gene TRBJ1-4; D is unclear. V was clipped by 5 bases and J by 3 bases, with 13 bases between them. The CDR3 has 15 residues. Germline V gene data show CDR1 as SGHVS and CDR2 as FNYEAQ. The DNA for the CDR3 is TGTGCCAGCAGCCCAGCCCCTTTGGCTAATGAAAAACTGTTTTTT. Translated: CASSPAPLANEKLFF.

This clonotype was counted between two and nine times. V is TRBV20-1 and J is TRBJ1-4, with 11 bases that match TRBD1. In germline, CDR1 is DFQATT, CDR2 SNEGSKA (reference sequence). The junction had 5 bases not matched to a gene; V was cut back by 6 bases and J by 5 bases. This CDR3 is built from 14 residues. CDR3 in amino acids: CSAEDRGLNEKLFF. The CDR3 region has the DNA TGCAGTGCCGAGGACAGGGGGCTCAATGAAAAACTGTTTTTT.

This chain connects TRBV10-2 to TRBJ2-1; D could derive from TRBD1 or TRBD2 (6 bases each). CDR3 size: 14 residues. In germline, CDR1 is WSHSY, CDR2 SAAADI. Trimming cost V 10 bases and J 4 bases, with 17 bases left between them. Here the CDR3 DNA reads TGCGCCACCTCCGGGAGAGGGGGATACAATGAGCAGTTCTTC. It specifies CATSGRGGYNEQFF.

The chain uses TRBV12-3 or TRBV12-4 and TRBJ1-1; D remains unclear. CDR3 size: 14 residues. Trimming shortened V by 6 bases and J by 0 bases, and 11 bases separated the two germline ends. The CDR3 loop reads CASRVDRLNTEAFF. The CDR3 coding sequence is TGTGCCAGCAGGGTAGACCGATTGAACACTGAAGCTTTCTTT.

The rearrangement uses TRBV20-1 and TRBJ1-2, with D possibly TRBD1 on 6 matching bases. The germline V gene has CDR1 DFQATT and CDR2 SNEGSKA (reference sequence). V lost 1 base, J lost 0 bases, and 9 bases lay in between. The CDR3 totals 14 residues. CDR3 region: CSARVTGTNYGYTF. In DNA, the CDR3 is TGCAGTGCTAGAGTTACAGGGACTAACTATGGCTACACCTTC.